The following is a TCR beta chain sequence with its context. In the original analysis: By means of reference gene primer amplification, nucleated cell counts were estimated. The repertoire was sequenced with immunoSEQ multiplex PCR; TCRdb's copy has only in-frame clones and lacks some. That table is the source of V, J and clone size, and D and trimming were worked out from the DNA. The data contain some 140,000 clones, approximately 85% of them singletons. Germline V gene lookup returns CDR1 SEHNR and CDR2 FQNEAQ (reference sequence). Trimming stripped 2 bases from V and 5 bases from J, with 19 bases between. The CDR3 is 17 amino acids. The data belong to a study of blood T cell repertoires in COVID-19. Overall study: There were acute and convalescent COVID-19 samples, and they came from the United States, Italy and Spain. PBMCs, B-cell-depleted T cells, or T cells were the source of the cDNA or gDNA that made up the material.

The specimen sequenced was peripheral blood. The sequence was collected from a human donor in a cohort sampled during active COVID-19. The chain is built from TRBV7-9 and TRBJ2-1; tentatively, D is TRBD2 (6 bases). CDR3 in amino acids: CASSLRGTEWGNNEQFF. CDR3 DNA: TGTGCCAGCAGCTTACGGGGGACTGAGTGGGGTAACAATGAGCAGTTCTTC.